The 24 T cell receptor beta chains given below trace back to one sample, sequenced in a study of blood T cell repertoires in COVID-19. Here immunoSEQ multiplex PCR was the method, and the copy in TCRdb shows in-frame clones only, minus some. The repertoire includes more than 150,000 clones, approximately 91% of them detected once, and 2.1% sits in the top ten. Sequenced sample: peripheral blood. The receptors originated from a man in his 70s with active or convalescent COVID-19.

The chain has TRBV5-4 and TRBJ2-5; 8 bases line up with TRBD1. Germline trimming cut 4 bases from V and 5 bases from J; bases unmatched to any gene: 10. In germline, CDR1 is SGHNT, CDR2 YYREEE (reference sequence). The CDR3 extends over 15 amino acids. CDR3 nucleotide sequence: TGTGCCAGCAGCCCTGACAGGGGAAGACGTGAGACCCAGTACTTC. This codes for CASSPDRGRRETQYF.

This clone has only one observation. This chain uses TRBV10-3 with TRBJ1-3; weak D call: TRBD1 (5 bases). From germline, CDR1 is ENHRY and CDR2 SYGVKD. V dropped 10 bases and J dropped 1 base, with 11 bases sitting between them. The CDR3 covers 13 residues. The CDR3 protein is CATRGLSGNTIYF. In DNA form, the CDR3 reads TGTGCCACCCGGGGACTTTCTGGAAACACCATATATTTT.

The chain employs TRBV27 and TRBJ2-4, with 12 bases matching TRBD1. Unmatched junction bases numbered 11, after V lost 5 bases and J lost 0 bases. This CDR3 has 19 residues. Germline lookup yields CDR1 MNHEY and CDR2 SMNVEV (reference sequence). The CDR3 DNA reads as TGTGCCAGCAGTCTACGCCGGGACAGGGGGCCCTTAGCCAAAAACATTCAGTACTTC. Amino acid sequence: CASSLRRDRGPLAKNIQYF.

The V call is TRBV7-9, the J call TRBJ2-4, with D possibly matching TRBD1 (5 bases). This CDR3 has 14 amino acids. Germline lookup yields CDR1 SEHNR and CDR2 FQNEAQ (reference sequence). Deletions cut 5 bases from V and 6 bases from J, with 14 bases between. The CDR3 bases are TGTGCCAGCAGCCTAATGGGGCAAATAAACATTCAGTACTTC. Translating it yields CASSLMGQINIQYF.

V gene TRBV7-9 combines with J gene TRBJ2-2; 14 positions agree with TRBD2. The CDR3 totals 19 residues. V lost 4 bases to trimming and J lost 0 bases; unmatched junction nucleotides: 7. Germline V CDR1 and CDR2: SEHNR, FQNEAQ (reference sequence). The CDR3: CASSSGLAGGSPNTGELFF. The CDR3 DNA is TGTGCCAGCAGCTCCGGACTAGCGGGGGGATCTCCGAACACCGGGGAGCTGTTTTTT.

This clone was detected only a few times. This chain joins TRBV30 and TRBJ1-6, with TRBD1 identical over 8 bases. The germline gives CDR1 GTSNPN, CDR2 SVGIG (reference sequence). CDR3 size: 14 residues. Losses at the gene ends were 6 bases for V and 9 bases for J; bases not matched to a gene: 10. As DNA, the CDR3 is TGTGCCTGTCCTCGACAGGGGCAAGGTTCACCCCTCCACTTT. It yields the protein CACPRQGQGSPLHF.

The V call is TRBV5-4, the J call TRBJ2-5; 10 positions agree with TRBD1. This CDR3 has 16 residues. V was pared by 4 bases and J by 5 bases, with 11 bases of the junction left unmatched. CDR1 is SGHNT, CDR2 YYREEE, per germline (reference sequence). The CDR3 is CASSPSPGTGVETQYF. The CDR3 DNA reads TGTGCCAGCAGCCCTAGTCCCGGGACAGGGGTGGAGACCCAGTACTTC.

This clone has just one count. This chain's CDR3 is CASSSDRPSGNTIYF. DNA of the CDR3: TGTGCCAGCAGTTCGGACAGGCCATCTGGAAACACCATATATTTT. The V gene is TRBV28, the J gene TRBJ1-3; 7 bases agree with TRBD1. The CDR3 sequence is 15 residues long. V dropped 4 bases and J dropped 1; count of bases not matched to a gene: 4. CDR1 MDHEN and CDR2 SYDVKM come from the germline V gene.

This chain links TRBV21-1 with TRBJ2-2; the D call TRBD2 from the table was never checked on the DNA. TRBV21-1 is assigned pseudogene status. The CDR3 contains 20 residues. The CDR3 bases are TGTGCCAGCAGCAAAGAAGGAGAGCGGGAGGCTTCCCCGAACACCGGGGAGCTGTTTTTT. As protein: CASSKEGEREASPNTGELFF.

To note about this clone: Other DNA sequences from this sample encode an identical CDR3 as well. The DNA of the CDR3 is TGTGCCAGCAGCCAAACCGGGACAGGGGTGTATGAGCAGTACTTC. It specifies CASSQTGTGVYEQYF. The rearrangement links TRBV3-1 (or the pseudogene TRBV3-2) to TRBJ2-7, with 10 positions matching TRBD1. Germline CDR1 is LGHDT and CDR2 is YNNKEL (reference sequence). Trimming took 2 bases from V and 7 from J; bases not matched to a gene: 8. The CDR3 runs 15 residues.

The rearrangement uses TRBV5-1 and TRBJ2-3, with 10 bases matching TRBD1. This CDR3 spans 16 amino acids. The V gene's germline CDR1 is SGHRS and CDR2 YFSETQ. V lost 4 bases to trimming and J lost 2 bases; unmatched junction nucleotides: 7. The chain's CDR3 is CASSPGQGPSTDTQYF. The DNA of the CDR3 is TGCGCCAGCAGCCCGGGACAGGGGCCCTCCACAGATACGCAGTATTTT.

The chain joins TRBV6-5 to TRBJ1-2, with a tentative D call TRBD1 (5 bases). Germline V gene data show CDR1 as MNHEY and CDR2 as SVGAGI. CDR3 length: 15 residues. V was clipped by 7 bases and J by 1 base, with 16 bases between them. This CDR3 is CASTPGRGFNYGYTF. CDR3 nucleotide sequence: TGTGCCAGCACTCCTGGCCGGGGGTTTAACTATGGCTACACCTTC.

The genes are TRBV9 and TRBJ1-4, with 8 bases lining up with TRBD1. This CDR3 comprises 14 residues. After removal of 4 bases from V and 6 bases from J, the junction contained 5 bases not matched to a gene. The V gene's germline CDR1 is SGDLS and CDR2 YYNGEE. CDR3 in amino acids: CASSRGQGHEKLFF. Here the CDR3 DNA reads TGTGCCAGCAGCCGCGGACAGGGACATGAAAAACTGTTTTTT. Complete variable domain (other parts from reference TRBV9 and TRBJ1-4): DSGVTQTPKHLITATGQRVTLRCSPRSGDLSVYWYQQSLDQGLQFLIQYYNGEERAKGNILERFSAQQFPDLHSELNLSSLELGDSALYFCASSRGQGHEKLFFGSGTQLSVL.

V gene TRBV21-1 combines with J gene TRBJ2-4; TRBD1, the table's D call, lacks a check against the DNA. TRBV21-1 is termed a pseudogene. This CDR3 has 18 residues. The CDR3 DNA is TGTGCCAGCAGCAAAGTCCCTGCAAGGTGGACAGGGAAAAACATTCAGTACTTC. It is translated as CASSKVPARWTGKNIQYF.

The chain couples TRBV28 to TRBJ2-3, with D unresolved. Trimming took 3 bases from V and 0 from J, leaving 10 bases between them. CDR1 and CDR2 from the germline V gene are MDHEN and SYDVKM. The CDR3 spans 15 residues. The DNA of the CDR3 is TGTGCCAGCAGTTTGAGACTTACTAGCACAGATACGCAGTATTTT. It specifies CASSLRLTSTDTQYF.

This chain uses TRBV27 with TRBJ2-4; D ambiguous. CDR3 size: 13 residues. Germline-derived CDR1 and CDR2 are MNHEY and SMNVEV (reference sequence). V lost 5 bases and J 3 bases, leaving 8 bases between the germline ends. CDR3 DNA: TGTGCCAGCAGTCCCAGGCGCAAAAACATTCAGTACTTC. This sequence encodes CASSPRRKNIQYF.

The chain has TRBV27 and TRBJ2-3; TRBD2 is a possible D gene (7 bases). The length of the CDR3 is 13 residues. Looked up from germline, CDR1 is MNHEY and CDR2 is SMNVEV (reference sequence). CDR3 in amino acids: CAARGAGTDTQYF. Written as DNA, the CDR3 is TGTGCGGCCCGGGGGGCTGGGACAGATACGCAGTATTTT.

The V gene is TRBV5-1, the J gene TRBJ2-3, with TRBD2 identical over 10 bases. The germline CDR1 and CDR2 sequences are SGHRS and YFSETQ. The CDR3 consists of 16 residues. J was trimmed by 0 bases and V by 3 bases; bases with no gene match: 4. CDR3 sequence reads: CASSSSGGVSTDTQYF. In DNA, the CDR3 is TGCGCCAGCAGCTCTAGCGGGGGCGTCAGCACAGATACGCAGTATTTT. The full variable domain, completed using reference TRBV5-1 and TRBJ2-3, is KAGVTQTPRYLIKTRGQQVTLSCSPISGHRSVSWYQQTPGQGLQFLFEYFSETQRNKGNFPGRFSGRQFSNSRSEMNVSTLELGDSALYLCASSSSGGVSTDTQYFGPGTRLTVL.

The J gene is TRBJ2-5, the V gene TRBV25-1; D is unclear. Trimming stripped 3 bases from V and 7 bases from J, with 9 bases between. The length of the CDR3 is 12 residues. The germline V gene has CDR1 MGHDK and CDR2 SYGVNS. The CDR3 sequence is CASSDLVGTQYF. In DNA form, the CDR3 reads TGTGCCAGCAGTGATCTAGTCGGGACCCAGTACTTC.

The V call is TRBV7-9, the J call TRBJ1-3, with 10 bases aligning to TRBD1. CDR1 is SEHNR, CDR2 FQNEAQ, per germline (reference sequence). CDR3 size: 18 residues. The ends lost 2 bases at V and 0 bases at J; junction bases unmatched: 7. For the CDR3, the DNA is TGTGCCAGCAGCTTAATCCTAGGACAGGGGGTCTCTGGAAACACCATATATTTT. Translation: CASSLILGQGVSGNTIYF.

The rearrangement uses TRBV21-1 and TRBJ1-4; the table's D call of TRBD1 was not tested on the DNA. TRBV21-1 is deemed a pseudogene. This CDR3 region has 14 residues. DNA for the CDR3: TGTGACCCGCCTCGGGTAGGGGAAAATGAAAAACTGTTTTTT. It specifies CDPPRVGENEKLFF.

The chain has TRBV25-1 and TRBJ2-3, with TRBD1 identical over 10 bases. The CDR3 has 17 residues. Germline assignment: CDR1 MGHDK and CDR2 SYGVNS. Losses at the gene ends were 8 bases for V and 5 bases for J; bases not matched to a gene: 16. In DNA, the CDR3 is TGTGCCAGCCAAGTACCCTGGGAGACAGGGGGCAAAGATACGCAGTATTTT. Amino acid sequence: CASQVPWETGGKDTQYF.

The V gene is TRBV6-5, the J gene TRBJ2-7; 10 bases are shared with TRBD1. In germline, CDR1 is MNHEY, CDR2 SVGAGI. The CDR3 runs to 15 residues. The junction had 7 bases not matched to a gene; V was cut back by 6 bases and J by 2 bases. The CDR3 bases are TGTGCCAGCAGCGCCACGACAGGGGGCGCCTACGAGCAGTACTTC. Translating gives CASSATTGGAYEQYF.

The CDR3 reads CASSSTSYTQYF. CDR3 DNA sequence: TGTGCCAGCAGCTCAACTAGCTATACGCAGTATTTT. The V call is TRBV7-2, the J call TRBJ2-3; TRBD2 might be the D (6 bases). The CDR3 has 12 residues. V was shortened by 4 bases and J by 7 bases, with 9 bases between the two germline ends. Germline-derived CDR1 and CDR2 are SGHTA and FQGNSA.